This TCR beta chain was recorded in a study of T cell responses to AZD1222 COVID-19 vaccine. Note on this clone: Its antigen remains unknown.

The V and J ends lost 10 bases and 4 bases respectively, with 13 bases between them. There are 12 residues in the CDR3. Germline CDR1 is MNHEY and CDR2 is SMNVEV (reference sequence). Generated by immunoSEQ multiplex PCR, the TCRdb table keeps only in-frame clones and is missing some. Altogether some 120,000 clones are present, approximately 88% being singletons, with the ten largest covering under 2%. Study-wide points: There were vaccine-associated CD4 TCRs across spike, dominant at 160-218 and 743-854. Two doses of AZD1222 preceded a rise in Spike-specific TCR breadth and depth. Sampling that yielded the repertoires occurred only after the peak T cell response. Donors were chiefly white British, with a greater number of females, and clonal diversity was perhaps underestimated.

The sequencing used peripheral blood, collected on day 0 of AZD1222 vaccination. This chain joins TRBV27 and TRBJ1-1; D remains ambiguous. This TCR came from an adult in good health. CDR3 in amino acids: CATASLGTEAFF. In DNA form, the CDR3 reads TGTGCCACCGCGAGTCTTGGCACTGAAGCTTTCTTT.